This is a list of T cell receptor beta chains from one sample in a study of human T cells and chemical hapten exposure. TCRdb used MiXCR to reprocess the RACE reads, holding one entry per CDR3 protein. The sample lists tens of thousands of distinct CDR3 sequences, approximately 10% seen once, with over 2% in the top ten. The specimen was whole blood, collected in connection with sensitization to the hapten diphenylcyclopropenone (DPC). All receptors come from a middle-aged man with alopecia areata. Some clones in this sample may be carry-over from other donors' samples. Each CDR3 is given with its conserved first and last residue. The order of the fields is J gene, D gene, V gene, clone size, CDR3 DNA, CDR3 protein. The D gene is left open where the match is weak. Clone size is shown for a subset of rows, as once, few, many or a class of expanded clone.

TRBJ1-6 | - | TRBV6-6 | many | TGTGCCAGCCACAGGCGGTATAATTCACCCCTCCACTTT | CASHRRYNSPLHF
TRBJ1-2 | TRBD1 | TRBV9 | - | TGTGCCAGCCTCGGGCCACAGGGGGCGCATGGCTACACCTTC | CASLGPQGAHGYTF
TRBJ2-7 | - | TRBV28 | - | TGTGCCAGCAGCCCGGCCTGGGGGGACGAGCAGTACTTC | CASSPAWGDEQYF
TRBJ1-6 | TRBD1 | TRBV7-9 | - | TGTGCCAGCAGCTTAGGAACCGGGACAGGGGGTAATTCACCCCTCCACTTT | CASSLGTGTGGNSPLHF
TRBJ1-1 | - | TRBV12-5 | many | TGTGCTAGTGTATCCTGGGCGCGCACTGAAGCTTTCTTT | CASVSWARTEAFF
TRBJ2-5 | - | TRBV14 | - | TGTGCCAGCAGCCAAGAACCTAGCCGCGAGACCCAGTACTTC | CASSQEPSRETQYF
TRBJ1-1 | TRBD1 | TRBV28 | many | TGTGCCAGCAGTTTATCAGGGGGCTTGTACACTGAAGCTTTCTTT | CASSLSGGLYTEAFF
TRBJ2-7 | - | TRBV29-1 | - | TGCAGCGTTGGCAGGAACTTCTACGAGCAGTACTTC | CSVGRNFYEQYF
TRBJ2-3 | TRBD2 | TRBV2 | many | TGTGCCAGCAGTACCCCGGGACTAGTTACAGATACGCAGTATTTT | CASSTPGLVTDTQYF
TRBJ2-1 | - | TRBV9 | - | TGTGCCAGCAGCGTATGGGCGCGGACCCAACGCGGTGAGCAGTTCTTC | CASSVWARTQRGEQFF
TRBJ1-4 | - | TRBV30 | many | TGTGCCTGGAGGGGCAGGGCAACTAATGAAAAACTGTTTTTT | CAWRGRATNEKLFF
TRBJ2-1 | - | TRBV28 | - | TGTGCCAGCAGTTTCAGTGGTACGGGAGAAGGCTTCTTC | CASSFSGTGEGFF
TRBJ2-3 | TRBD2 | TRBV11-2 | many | TGTGCCAGCAGCTCGCTACTAGCGGGAGTGCTAGATACGCAGTATTTT | CASSSLLAGVLDTQYF
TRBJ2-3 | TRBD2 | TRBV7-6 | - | TGTGCCAGCAGCTTAGCGGGGGGGAGCACAGATACGCAGTATTTT | CASSLAGGSTDTQYF
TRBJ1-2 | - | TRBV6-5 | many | TGTGCCAGCAGTTACAGCCGGGGGGTCCGTTTAGGCTACACCTTC | CASSYSRGVRLGYTF
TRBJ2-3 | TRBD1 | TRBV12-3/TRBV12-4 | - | TGTGCCAGCCTCGGGCGGACAGGCAAACCCTATACGCAGTATTTT | CASLGRTGKPYTQYF
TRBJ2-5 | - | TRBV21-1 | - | TGTGCCAGCAGCTCGGTACGGGACAGGCCCTCTACTCAAGAGACCCAGTACTTC | CASSSVRDRPSTQETQYF